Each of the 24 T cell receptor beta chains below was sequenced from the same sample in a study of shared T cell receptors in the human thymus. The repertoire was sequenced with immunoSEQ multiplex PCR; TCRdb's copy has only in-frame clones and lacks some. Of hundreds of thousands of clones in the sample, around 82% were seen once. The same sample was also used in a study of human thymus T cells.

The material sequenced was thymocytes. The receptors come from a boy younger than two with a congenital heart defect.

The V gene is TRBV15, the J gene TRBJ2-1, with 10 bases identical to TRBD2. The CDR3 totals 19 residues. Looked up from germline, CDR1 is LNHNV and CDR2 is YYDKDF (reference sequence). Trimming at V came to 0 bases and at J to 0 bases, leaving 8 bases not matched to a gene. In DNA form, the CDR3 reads TGTGCCACCAGCAGAGATGGGACTAGCGCCAAGAGCTCCTACAATGAGCAGTTCTTC. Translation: CATSRDGTSAKSSYNEQFF.

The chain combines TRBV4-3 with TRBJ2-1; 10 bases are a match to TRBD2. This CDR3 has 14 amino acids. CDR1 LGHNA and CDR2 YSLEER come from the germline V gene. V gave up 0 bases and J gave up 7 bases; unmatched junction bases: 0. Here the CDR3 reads CASSQELAGNEQFF. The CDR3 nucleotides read TGCGCCAGCAGCCAAGAACTAGCGGGAAATGAGCAGTTCTTC.

The CDR3 protein is CASSPSRTGGILSGANVLTF. The CDR3 nucleotides are TGTGCCAGCAGCCCAAGCCGGACAGGGGGGATCCTCTCTGGGGCCAACGTCCTGACTTTC. This rearrangement joins TRBV7-6 to TRBJ2-6; 10 nucleotides agree with TRBD1. V was pared by 5 bases and J by 0 bases, with 13 bases of the junction left unmatched. Germline values: CDR1 SGHVS, CDR2 FNYEAQ. The CDR3 is 20 amino acids.

The CDR3 DNA follows: TGTGCCAGCAGCATCTTGCCCGGGAACAGGGAAACAGATACGCAGTATTTT. It specifies CASSILPGNRETDTQYF. The chain is built from TRBV7-8 and TRBJ2-3, with D tentatively TRBD1 (6 bases). The CDR3 spans 17 residues. The germline V and J ends were trimmed by 5 bases and 3 bases, with 21 bases remaining between them. Germline CDR1 SGHVS, CDR2 FQNEAQ.

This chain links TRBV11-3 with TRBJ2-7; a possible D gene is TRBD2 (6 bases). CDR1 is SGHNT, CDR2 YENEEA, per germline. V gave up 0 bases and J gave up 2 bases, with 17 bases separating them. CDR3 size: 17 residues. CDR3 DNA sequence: TGTGCCAGCAGCTTAGATCGGGGGAACTATCAAACCTACGAGCAGTACTTC. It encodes CASSLDRGNYQTYEQYF.

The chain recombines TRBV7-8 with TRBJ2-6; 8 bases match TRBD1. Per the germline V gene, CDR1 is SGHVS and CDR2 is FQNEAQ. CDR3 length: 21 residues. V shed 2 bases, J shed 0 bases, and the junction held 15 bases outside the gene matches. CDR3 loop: CASSLSSAGGSYLSGANVLTF. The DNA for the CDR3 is TGTGCCAGCAGCTTATCTTCGGCAGGGGGCTCCTACCTCTCTGGGGCCAACGTCCTGACTTTC.

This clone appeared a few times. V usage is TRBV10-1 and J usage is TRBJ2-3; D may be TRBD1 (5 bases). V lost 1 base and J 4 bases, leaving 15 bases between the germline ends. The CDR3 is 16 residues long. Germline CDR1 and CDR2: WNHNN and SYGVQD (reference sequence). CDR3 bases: TGCGCCAGCAGTGAGTTACAGGCCGATTGCCCAGATACGCAGTATTTT. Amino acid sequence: CASSELQADCPDTQYF.

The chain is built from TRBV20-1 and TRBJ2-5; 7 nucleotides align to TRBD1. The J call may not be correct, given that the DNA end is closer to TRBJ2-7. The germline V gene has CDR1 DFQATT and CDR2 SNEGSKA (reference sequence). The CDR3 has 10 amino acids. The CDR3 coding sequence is TGCAGCCGAGGGGGCCGCGAGCAGTACTTC. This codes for CSRGGREQYF.

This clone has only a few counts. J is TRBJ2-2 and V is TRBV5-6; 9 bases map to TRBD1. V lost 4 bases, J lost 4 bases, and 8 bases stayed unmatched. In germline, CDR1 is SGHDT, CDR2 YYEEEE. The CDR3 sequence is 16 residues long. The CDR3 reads CASSGGTGSGTGELFF. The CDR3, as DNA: TGTGCCAGCAGCGGCGGGACAGGGTCGGGCACCGGGGAGCTGTTTTTT.

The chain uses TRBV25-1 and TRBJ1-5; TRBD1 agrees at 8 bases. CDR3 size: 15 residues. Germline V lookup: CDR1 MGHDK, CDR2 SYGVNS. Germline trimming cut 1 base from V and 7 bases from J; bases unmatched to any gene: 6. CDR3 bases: TGTGCCAGCAGTGAATCTACAGGGGGACCCCAGCCCCAGCATTTT. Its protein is CASSESTGGPQPQHF.

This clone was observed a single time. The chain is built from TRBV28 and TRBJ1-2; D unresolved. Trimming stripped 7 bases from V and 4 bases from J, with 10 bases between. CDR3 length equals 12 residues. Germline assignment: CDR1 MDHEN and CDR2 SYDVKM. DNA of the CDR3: TGTGCCAGCAAGCGGTTGATCTATGGCTACACCTTC. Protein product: CASKRLIYGYTF.

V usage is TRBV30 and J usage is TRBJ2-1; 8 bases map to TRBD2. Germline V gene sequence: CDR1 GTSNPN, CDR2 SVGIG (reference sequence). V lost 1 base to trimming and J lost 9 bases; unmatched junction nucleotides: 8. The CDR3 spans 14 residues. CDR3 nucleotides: TGTGCCTGGAGTGGGTCGGGAGGGCCGGGTGAGCAGTTCTTC. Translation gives CAWSGSGGPGEQFF.

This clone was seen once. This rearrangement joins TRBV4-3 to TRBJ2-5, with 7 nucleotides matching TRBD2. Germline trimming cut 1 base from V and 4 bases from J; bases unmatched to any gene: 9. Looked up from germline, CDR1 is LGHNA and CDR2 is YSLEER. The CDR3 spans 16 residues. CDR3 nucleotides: TGCGCCAGCAGCCAAGGGGCGGGAGAAGGCACAGAGACCCAGTACTTC. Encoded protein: CASSQGAGEGTETQYF.

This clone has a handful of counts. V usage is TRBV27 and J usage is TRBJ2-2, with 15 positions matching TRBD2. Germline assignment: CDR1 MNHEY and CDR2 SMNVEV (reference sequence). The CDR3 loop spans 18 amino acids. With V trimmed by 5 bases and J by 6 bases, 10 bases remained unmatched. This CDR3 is CASSVHPRTSGGAGELFF. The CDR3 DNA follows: TGTGCCAGCAGTGTTCACCCCCGGACTAGCGGGGGGGCCGGGGAGCTGTTTTTT.

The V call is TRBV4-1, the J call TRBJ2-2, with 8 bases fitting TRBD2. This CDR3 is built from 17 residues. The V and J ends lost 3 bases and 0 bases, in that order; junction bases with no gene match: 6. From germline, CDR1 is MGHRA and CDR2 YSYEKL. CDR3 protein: CASSHRTSRTNTGELFF. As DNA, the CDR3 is TGCGCCAGCAGCCACCGGACTAGCCGGACGAACACCGGGGAGCTGTTTTTT.

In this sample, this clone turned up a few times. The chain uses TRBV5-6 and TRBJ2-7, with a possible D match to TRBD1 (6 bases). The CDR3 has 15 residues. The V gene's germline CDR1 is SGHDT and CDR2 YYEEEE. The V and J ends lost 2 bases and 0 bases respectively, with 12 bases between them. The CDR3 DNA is TGTGCCAGCAGCTTTCGGACAGCCCGCTCCTACGAGCAGTACTTC. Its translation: CASSFRTARSYEQYF.

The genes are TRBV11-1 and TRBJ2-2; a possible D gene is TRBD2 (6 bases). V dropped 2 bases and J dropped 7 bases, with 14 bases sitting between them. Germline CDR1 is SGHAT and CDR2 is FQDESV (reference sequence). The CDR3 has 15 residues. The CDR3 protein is CASSLHGRMDGELFF. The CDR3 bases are TGTGCCAGCAGCTTACACGGGAGAATGGACGGGGAGCTGTTTTTT.

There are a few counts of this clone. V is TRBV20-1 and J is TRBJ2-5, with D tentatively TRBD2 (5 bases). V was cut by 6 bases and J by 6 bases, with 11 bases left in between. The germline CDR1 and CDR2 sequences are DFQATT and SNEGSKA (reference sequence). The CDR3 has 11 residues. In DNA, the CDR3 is TGCAGTGCCCAAAGAGGGCAGACCCAGTACTTC. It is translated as CSAQRGQTQYF.

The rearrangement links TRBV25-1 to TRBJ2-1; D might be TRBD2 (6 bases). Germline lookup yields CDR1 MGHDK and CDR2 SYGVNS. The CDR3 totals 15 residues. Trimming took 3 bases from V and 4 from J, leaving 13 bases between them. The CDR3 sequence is CASSDFREKYNEQFF. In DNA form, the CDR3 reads TGTGCCAGCAGTGATTTCCGGGAGAAATACAATGAGCAGTTCTTC.

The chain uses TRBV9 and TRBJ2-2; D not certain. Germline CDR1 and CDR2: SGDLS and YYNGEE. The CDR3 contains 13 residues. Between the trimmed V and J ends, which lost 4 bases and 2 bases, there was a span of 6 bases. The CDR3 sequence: CASSLRNTGELFF. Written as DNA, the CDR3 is TGTGCCAGCAGCCTCAGAAACACCGGGGAGCTGTTTTTT.

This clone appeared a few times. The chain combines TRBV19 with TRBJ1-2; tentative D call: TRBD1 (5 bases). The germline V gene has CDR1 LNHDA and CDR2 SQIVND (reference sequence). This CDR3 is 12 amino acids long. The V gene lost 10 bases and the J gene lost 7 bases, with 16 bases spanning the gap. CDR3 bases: TGTGCCACGAAGACGGGACTTGGTGGCTACACCTTC. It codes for CATKTGLGGYTF.

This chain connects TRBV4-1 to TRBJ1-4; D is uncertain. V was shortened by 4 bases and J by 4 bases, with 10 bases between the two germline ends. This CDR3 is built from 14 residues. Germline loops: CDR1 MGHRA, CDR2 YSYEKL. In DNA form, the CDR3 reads TGCGCCAGCAGCCCTTTAGAGATTAATGAAAAACTGTTTTTT. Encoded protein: CASSPLEINEKLFF.

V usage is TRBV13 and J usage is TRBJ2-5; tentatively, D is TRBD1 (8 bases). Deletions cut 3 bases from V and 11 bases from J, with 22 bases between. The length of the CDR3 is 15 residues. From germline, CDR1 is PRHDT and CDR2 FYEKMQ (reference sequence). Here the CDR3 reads CASSFRAQGAGEQYF. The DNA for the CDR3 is TGTGCCAGCAGCTTCCGGGCCCAGGGGGCGGGAGAGCAGTACTTC.

CDR3 sequence: CASSLIRFSPGLGTDTQYF. The CDR3, as DNA: TGTGCCAGCAGCTTAATCCGATTTAGCCCGGGACTGGGCACAGATACGCAGTATTTT. V usage is TRBV7-2 and J usage is TRBJ2-3; weak D call: TRBD2 (6 bases). The CDR3 has 19 amino acids. V shed 2 bases and J shed 1 base, with 22 bases lying between them. Per germline, CDR1 SGHTA and CDR2 FQGNSA.